The rows below give T cell receptor beta chains drawn from one sample of a study of OX40 agonist ivuxolimab in advanced cancers. This table comes from immunoSEQ multiplex PCR, and its TCRdb copy is limited to in-frame clones, with some not included. Of 35,000 to 50,000 clones listed, around nine tenths are singletons. The sample was CD4+ or CD8+ T cells sorted from blood, taken in a trial of the OX40 agonist ivuxolimab. These receptors were obtained from an adult with an advanced solid tumor such as melanoma, head and neck, liver or kidney cancer. Both conserved end residues are part of each CDR3. Fields, in order: D gene, J gene, clone size, V gene, CDR3 DNA, CDR3 protein. A D gene is named only where the DNA matches it firmly. For some rows the clone size is stated as once, few or many, or as a class when expanded; others skip it.

>.|TRBJ1-4|.|TRBV27
TGTGCCAGCAGTTTGGGGGCTGGCACTAATGAAAAACTGTTTTTT
CASSLGAGTNEKLFF
>TRBD2|TRBJ2-7|.|TRBV4-2
TGTGCCAGCAGCCAAGAGGCGGGAGAGTCCTCCTACGAGCAGTACTTC
CASSQEAGESSYEQYF
>.|TRBJ2-7|once|TRBV7-3
TGTGCCAGCAGCCCTAGTGTGGGGGCATACGAGCAGTACTTC
CASSPSVGAYEQYF
>.|TRBJ1-3|.|TRBV2
TGTGCCAGCAGTGAATGGTGGGAAGGCCAAGACTCTGGAAACACCATATATTTT
CASSEWWEGQDSGNTIYF
>TRBD1|TRBJ1-2|.|TRBV5-1
TGCGCCAGCAGCTTAGGGACAGGGTTTGATGGCTACACCTTC
CASSLGTGFDGYTF
>.|TRBJ1-3|.|TRBV19
TGTGCCAGTAGGATCGGGGGATCTGGAAACACCATATATTTT
CASRIGGSGNTIYF
>.|TRBJ2-3|once|TRBV5-1
TGCGCCACCAAGGAAGATGACCTGGGACCAGATACGCAGTATTTT
CATKEDDLGPDTQYF
>.|TRBJ2-3|once|TRBV5-1
TGCGCCAGCTCCGACGGGGCAGATACGCAGTATTTT
CASSDGADTQYF
>.|TRBJ2-7|.|TRBV6-1
TGTGCCAGCATAGGACAACGTCCGGGGGAGCAGTACTTC
CASIGQRPGEQYF
>TRBD2|TRBJ2-5|once|TRBV2
TGTGCCAGCACCGGGAGGGTCCAAGAGACCCAGTACTTC
CASTGRVQETQYF
>.|TRBJ2-7|.|TRBV6-4
TGTGCCAGCGGGTGTTGCAACGAGCAGTACTTC
CASGCCNEQYF
>.|TRBJ1-4|.|TRBV6-6
TGTGCCAGCAGTTACCTAGGGGGAGCAACTAATGAAAAACTGTTTTTT
CASSYLGGATNEKLFF
>.|TRBJ2-7|.|TRBV30
TGTGCCTGGAGTACACTGCAGGGTCTCCCCTACGAGCAGTACTTC
CAWSTLQGLPYEQYF
>.|TRBJ2-4|.|TRBV23-1
TGCGCCAGCAGTCAACTTCACAGGGAGGGCAAAAACATTCAGTACTTC
CASSQLHREGKNIQYF
>.|TRBJ1-2|.|TRBV6-6
TGTGCCAGCAGTTACTCGTCGGGGGATGGCTACACCTTC
CASSYSSGDGYTF
>.|TRBJ1-1|once|TRBV7-9
TGTGCCAGCAGCTACAGTGGGGCAGACACTGAAGCTTTCTTT
CASSYSGADTEAFF
>.|TRBJ2-7|.|TRBV13
TGTGCCAGCAGCTTCGAGAATCAGGGGGGGTATGAGCAGTACTTC
CASSFENQGGYEQYF
>.|TRBJ1-1|.|TRBV2
TGTGCCAGCAGTGGAGTGAGTGAAGCTTTCTTT
CASSGVSEAFF
>TRBD2|TRBJ2-1|few|TRBV7-3
TGTGCCAGCAGCTTACTAGCGGGAGGCCACAATGAGCAGTTCTTC
CASSLLAGGHNEQFF
>TRBD2|TRBJ2-1|.|TRBV19
TGTGCCAGTAGTATCCTAGCGGGAGGGAATGAGCAGTTCTTC
CASSILAGGNEQFF
>.|TRBJ2-3|once|TRBV9
TGTGCCAGCAGCGTAGACAGGGGCACAGATACGCAGTATTTT
CASSVDRGTDTQYF
>TRBD2|TRBJ2-7|.|TRBV7-9
TGTGCCAGCAGCCGAGGACTAGCGGAGGGATACGAGCAGTACTTC
CASSRGLAEGYEQYF
>.|TRBJ2-3|.|TRBV28
TGTGCCAGCAGTCGACCGCGTGCTAGCACAGATACGCAGTATTTT
CASSRPRASTDTQYF
>.|TRBJ2-3|.|TRBV29-1
TGCAGCGTTGAAGGGATCACGACAGATACGCAGTATTTT
CSVEGITTDTQYF
>.|TRBJ2-1|.|TRBV21-1
TGTGCCAGCAGCACCCCGGGACTCCCAAACCGGTGTGAGCAGTTCTTC
CASSTPGLPNRCEQFF
>.|TRBJ2-7|.|TRBV6-5
TGTGCCAGCAGTTACTCTCCGGGGCGCGAGCAGTACTTC
CASSYSPGREQYF
>.|TRBJ1-1|.|TRBV28
TGTGCCAGCAGTTTGGGCATAAGTGAAACTGAAGCTTTCTTT
CASSLGISETEAFF
>TRBD1|TRBJ1-4|.|TRBV18
TGTGCCAGCTCACCACCTGCCCTCGACGGGACAGGCGTTACACGGGAGAATGAAAAACTGTTTTTT
CASSPPALDGTGVTRENEKLFF
>.|TRBJ1-1|few|TRBV30
TGTGCCTGGAGTGGGACACGGAACACTGAAGCTTTCTTT
CAWSGTRNTEAFF
>TRBD1|TRBJ1-1|.|TRBV7-2
TGTGCCAGCAGCTCGTACAGGGGATCCACTGAAGCTTTCTTT
CASSSYRGSTEAFF
>.|TRBJ2-1|.|TRBV28
TGTGCCAGCAGTACGCAGGGCGGGCTGAATGACAATGAGCAGTTCTTC
CASSTQGGLNDNEQFF
>.|TRBJ2-7|.|TRBV15
TGTGCCACCAGCAGTGGAGGAGTGGCGTACGAGCAGTACTTC
CATSSGGVAYEQYF
>.|TRBJ2-7|.|TRBV7-8
TGTGCCAGCAGCTTAGAGTTTGACGGACCTAAGGACGAGCAGTACTTC
CASSLEFDGPKDEQYF
>.|TRBJ2-1|medium-sized|TRBV7-9
TGTGCCAGCAGCGGACAGCCTTACAATGAGCAGTTCTTC
CASSGQPYNEQFF
>.|TRBJ2-3|.|TRBV13
TGTGCCAGCAGCTTAGTCCAGGGATTGACAGATACGCAGTATTTT
CASSLVQGLTDTQYF
>.|TRBJ2-1|.|TRBV9
TGTGCCTCTAGTCCGGAGGGGAGCTCCTACAATGAGCAGTTCTTC
CASSPEGSSYNEQFF
>.|TRBJ2-1|once|TRBV9
TGTGCCAGCAGCCCGACAGGGGAGGGATACAATGAGCAGTTCTTC
CASSPTGEGYNEQFF
>.|TRBJ2-4|.|TRBV11-3
TGTGCCAGCAGCTCTGTCGGGGATTACATTCAGTACTTC
CASSSVGDYIQYF
>.|TRBJ1-5|.|TRBV4-1
TGCGCCAGCAGCCAAGAGGAGTTTAGCAATCAGCCCCAGCATTTT
CASSQEEFSNQPQHF
>.|TRBJ1-1|once|TRBV7-2
TGTGCCAGCAGCTTAGGTTCTACGAACACTGAAGCTTTCTTT
CASSLGSTNTEAFF
>.|TRBJ2-6|.|TRBV7-3
TGTGCCAGCAGCTTAGATCCTGGGGCCAACGTCCTGACTTTC
CASSLDPGANVLTF
>.|TRBJ2-1|.|TRBV30
TGTGCCTGGAGTTCGGACAGTTCCTACAATGAGCAGTTCTTC
CAWSSDSSYNEQFF